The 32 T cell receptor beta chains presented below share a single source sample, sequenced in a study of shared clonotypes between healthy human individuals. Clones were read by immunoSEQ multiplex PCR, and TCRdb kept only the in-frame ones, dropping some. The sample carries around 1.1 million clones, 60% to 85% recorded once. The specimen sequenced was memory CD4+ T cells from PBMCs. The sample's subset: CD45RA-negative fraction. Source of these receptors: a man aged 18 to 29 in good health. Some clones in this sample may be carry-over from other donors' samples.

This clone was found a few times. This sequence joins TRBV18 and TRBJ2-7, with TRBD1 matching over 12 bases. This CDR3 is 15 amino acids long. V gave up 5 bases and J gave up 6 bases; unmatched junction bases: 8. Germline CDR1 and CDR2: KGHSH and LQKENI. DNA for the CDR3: TGTGCCAGCTCAATGACCGGGACAGGGGGCTCCGAGCAGTACTTC. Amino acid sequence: CASSMTGTGGSEQYF. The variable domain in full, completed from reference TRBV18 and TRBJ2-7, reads NAGVMQNPRHLVRRRGQEARLRCSPMKGHSHVYWYRQLPEEGLKFMVYLQKENIIDESGMPKERFSAEFPKEGPSILRIQQVVRGDSAAYFCASSMTGTGGSEQYFGPGTRLTVT.

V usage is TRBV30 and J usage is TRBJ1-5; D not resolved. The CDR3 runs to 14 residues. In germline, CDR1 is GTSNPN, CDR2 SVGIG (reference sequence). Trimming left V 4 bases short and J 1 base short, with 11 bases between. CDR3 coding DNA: TGTGCCTGGAAAAGGGCGGGAAGCAATCAGCCCCAGCATTTT. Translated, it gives CAWKRAGSNQPQHF.

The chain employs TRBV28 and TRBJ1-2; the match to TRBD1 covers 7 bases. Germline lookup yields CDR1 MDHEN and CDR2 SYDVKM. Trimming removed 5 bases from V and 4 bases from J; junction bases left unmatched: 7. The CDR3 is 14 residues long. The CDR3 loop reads CASSGPGTAYGYTF. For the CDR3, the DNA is TGTGCCAGCAGTGGCCCCGGGACAGCCTATGGCTACACCTTC.

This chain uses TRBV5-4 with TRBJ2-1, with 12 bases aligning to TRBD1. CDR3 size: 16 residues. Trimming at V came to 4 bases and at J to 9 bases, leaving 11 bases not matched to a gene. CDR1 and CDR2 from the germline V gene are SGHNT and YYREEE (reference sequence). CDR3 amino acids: CASSLGTGGRLSEQFF. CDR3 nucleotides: TGTGCCAGCAGCCTAGGGACAGGGGGCAGATTGAGTGAGCAGTTCTTC.

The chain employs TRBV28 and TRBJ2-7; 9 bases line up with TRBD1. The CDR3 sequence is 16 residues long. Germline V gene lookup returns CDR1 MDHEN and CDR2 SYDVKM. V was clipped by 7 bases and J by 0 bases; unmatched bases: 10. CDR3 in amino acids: CASTLLPGQGSYEQYF. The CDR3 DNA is TGTGCCAGCACCCTCCTTCCGGGACAGGGCTCCTACGAGCAGTACTTC.

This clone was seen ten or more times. CDR3 DNA: TGTGCCAGCAGGCACCCCCGGGACACCGGGGAGCTGTTTTTT. It encodes CASRHPRDTGELFF. The chain is built from TRBV25-1 and TRBJ2-2; D gene uncertain. CDR1 and CDR2 (germline): MGHDK, SYGVNS. The V end was cut by 6 bases, the J end by 3 bases, with 11 bases between. There are 14 residues in the CDR3.

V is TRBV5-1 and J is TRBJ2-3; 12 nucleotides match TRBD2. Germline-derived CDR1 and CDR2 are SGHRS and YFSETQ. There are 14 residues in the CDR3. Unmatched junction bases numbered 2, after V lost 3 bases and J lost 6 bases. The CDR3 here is CASSSLAGGDTQYF. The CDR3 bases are TGCGCCAGCAGCTCACTAGCGGGAGGTGATACGCAGTATTTT.

In DNA form, the CDR3 reads TGTGCCAGCAGTTACTCCCGACTAGCGGAATCCTACGAGCAGTACTTC. Protein: CASSYSRLAESYEQYF. This chain links TRBV6-5 with TRBJ2-7, with TRBD2 matching over 9 bases. Germline values: CDR1 MNHEY, CDR2 SVGAGI. The ends lost 0 bases at V and 1 base at J; junction bases unmatched: 4. This CDR3 has 16 residues.

CDR3 amino acids: CAWSVKGAGDQPQHF. DNA of the CDR3: TGTGCCTGGAGTGTAAAGGGGGCTGGGGATCAGCCCCAGCATTTT. The chain has TRBV30 and TRBJ1-5, with 7 bases lining up with TRBD1. Per the germline V gene, CDR1 is GTSNPN and CDR2 is SVGIG (reference sequence). V gave up 0 bases and J gave up 5 bases; unmatched junction bases: 7. The CDR3 length is 15 residues.

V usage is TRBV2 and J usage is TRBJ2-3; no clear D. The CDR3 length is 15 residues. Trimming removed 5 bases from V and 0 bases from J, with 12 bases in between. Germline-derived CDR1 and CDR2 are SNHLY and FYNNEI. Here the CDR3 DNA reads TGTGCCAGCAGTATCGCGGATACTAGCACAGATACGCAGTATTTT. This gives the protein CASSIADTSTDTQYF.

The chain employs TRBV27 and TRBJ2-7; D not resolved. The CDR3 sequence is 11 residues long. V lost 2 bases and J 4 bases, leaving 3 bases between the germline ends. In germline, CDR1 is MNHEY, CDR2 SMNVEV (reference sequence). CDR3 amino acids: CASSLPYEQYF. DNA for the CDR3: TGTGCCAGCAGTTTACCGTACGAGCAGTACTTC.

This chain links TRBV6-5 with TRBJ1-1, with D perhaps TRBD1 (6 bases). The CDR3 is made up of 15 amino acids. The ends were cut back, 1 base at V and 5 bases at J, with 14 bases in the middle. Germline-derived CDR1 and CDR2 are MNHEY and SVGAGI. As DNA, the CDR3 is TGTGCCAGCAGTTACTATTTCCGGGGGCAAACTGAAGCTTTCTTT. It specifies CASSYYFRGQTEAFF.

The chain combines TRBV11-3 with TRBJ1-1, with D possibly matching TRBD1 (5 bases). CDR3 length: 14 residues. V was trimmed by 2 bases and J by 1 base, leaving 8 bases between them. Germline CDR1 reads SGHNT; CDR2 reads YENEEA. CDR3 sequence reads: CASSLRGKNTEAFF. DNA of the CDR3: TGTGCCAGCAGCTTACGGGGGAAGAACACTGAAGCTTTCTTT.

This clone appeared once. The CDR3 DNA reads as TGTGCCAGCAGCTTAGGGCTGAGCACAGATACGCAGTATTTT. It is translated as CASSLGLSTDTQYF. This chain connects TRBV11-2 to TRBJ2-3; no clear D. V lost 1 base and J 0 bases, leaving 5 bases between the germline ends. There are 14 residues in the CDR3. From germline, CDR1 is SGHAT and CDR2 FQNNGV.

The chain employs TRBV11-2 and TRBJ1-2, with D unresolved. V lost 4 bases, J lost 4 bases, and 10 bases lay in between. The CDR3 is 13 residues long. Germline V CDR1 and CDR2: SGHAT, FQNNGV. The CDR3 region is CASSSSRSYGYTF. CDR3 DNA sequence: TGTGCCAGCAGCTCCTCTCGAAGCTATGGCTACACCTTC.

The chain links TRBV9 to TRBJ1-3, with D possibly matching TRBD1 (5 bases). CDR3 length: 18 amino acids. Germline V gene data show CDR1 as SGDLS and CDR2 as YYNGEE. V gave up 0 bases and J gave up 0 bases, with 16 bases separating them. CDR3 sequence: CASSVDPGGAYSGNTIYF. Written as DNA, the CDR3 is TGTGCCAGCAGCGTAGATCCTGGGGGAGCCTACTCTGGAAACACCATATATTTT.

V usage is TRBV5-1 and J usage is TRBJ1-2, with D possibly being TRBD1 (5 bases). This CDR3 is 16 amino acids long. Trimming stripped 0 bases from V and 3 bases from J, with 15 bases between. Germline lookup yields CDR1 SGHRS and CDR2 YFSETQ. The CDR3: CASSLVSGRLDYGYTF. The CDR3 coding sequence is TGCGCCAGCAGCTTGGTTTCAGGGCGTCTCGACTATGGCTACACCTTC.

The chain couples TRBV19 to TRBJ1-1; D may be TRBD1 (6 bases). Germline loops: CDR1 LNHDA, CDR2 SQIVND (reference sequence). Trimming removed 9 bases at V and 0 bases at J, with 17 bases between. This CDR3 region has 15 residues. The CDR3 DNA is TGTGCCAGCCGATGGACAGTACTAATGAACACTGAAGCTTTCTTT. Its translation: CASRWTVLMNTEAFF. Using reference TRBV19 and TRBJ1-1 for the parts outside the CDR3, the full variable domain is DGGITQSPKYLFRKEGQNVTLSCEQNLNHDAMYWYRQDPGQGLRLIYYSQIVNDFQKGDIAEGYSVSREKKESFPLTVTSAQKNPTAFYLCASRWTVLMNTEAFFGQGTRLTVV.

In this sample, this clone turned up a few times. CDR3 protein: CASSFETYEQYF. The CDR3 DNA reads as TGTGCCAGCAGTTTCGAGACCTACGAGCAGTACTTC. The V call is TRBV27, the J call TRBJ2-7; no clear D gene. CDR3 length: 12 amino acids. Per germline, CDR1 MNHEY and CDR2 SMNVEV (reference sequence). The V end was cut by 3 bases, the J end by 2 bases, with 5 bases between.

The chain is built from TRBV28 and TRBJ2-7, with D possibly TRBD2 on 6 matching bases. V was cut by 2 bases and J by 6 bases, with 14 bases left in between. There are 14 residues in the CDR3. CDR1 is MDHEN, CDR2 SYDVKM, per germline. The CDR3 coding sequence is TGTGCCAGCAGTTTAGGCGGGACCCTCGGCGAGCAGTACTTC. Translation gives CASSLGGTLGEQYF.

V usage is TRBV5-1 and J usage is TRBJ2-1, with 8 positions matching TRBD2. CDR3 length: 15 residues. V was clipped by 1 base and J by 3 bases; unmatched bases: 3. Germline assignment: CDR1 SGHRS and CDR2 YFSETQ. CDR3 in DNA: TGCGCCAGCAGCTTGTTTAGCGGGGTCTACAATGAGCAGTTCTTC. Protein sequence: CASSLFSGVYNEQFF.

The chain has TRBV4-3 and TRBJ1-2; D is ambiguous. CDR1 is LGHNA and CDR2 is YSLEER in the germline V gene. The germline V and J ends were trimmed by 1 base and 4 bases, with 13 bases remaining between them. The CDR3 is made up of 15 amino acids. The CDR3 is CASSQGIQESYGYTF. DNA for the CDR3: TGCGCCAGCAGCCAAGGGATACAAGAGTCCTATGGCTACACCTTC.

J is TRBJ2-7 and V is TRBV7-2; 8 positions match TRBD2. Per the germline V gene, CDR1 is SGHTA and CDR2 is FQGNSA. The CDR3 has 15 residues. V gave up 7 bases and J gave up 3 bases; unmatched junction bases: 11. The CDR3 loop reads CASTQRTSTNYEQYF. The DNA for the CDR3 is TGTGCCAGCACCCAACGGACTAGCACCAACTACGAGCAGTACTTC. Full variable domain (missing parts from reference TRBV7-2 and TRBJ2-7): GAGVSQSPSNKVTEKGKDVELRCDPISGHTALYWYRQSLGQGLEFLIYFQGNSAPDKSGLPSDRFSAERTGGSVSTLTIQRTQQEDSAVYLCASTQRTSTNYEQYFGPGTRLTVT.

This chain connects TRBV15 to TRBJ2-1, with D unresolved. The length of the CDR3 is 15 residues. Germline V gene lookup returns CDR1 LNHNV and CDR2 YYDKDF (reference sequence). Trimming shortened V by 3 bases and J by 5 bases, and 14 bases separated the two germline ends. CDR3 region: CATSRARDPHNEQFF. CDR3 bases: TGTGCCACCAGCAGGGCGAGAGACCCCCACAATGAGCAGTTCTTC.

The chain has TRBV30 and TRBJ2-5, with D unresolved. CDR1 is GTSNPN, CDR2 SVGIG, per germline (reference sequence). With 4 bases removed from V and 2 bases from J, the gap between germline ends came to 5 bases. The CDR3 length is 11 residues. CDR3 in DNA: TGTGCCTGGATGGGTCAAGAGACCCAGTACTTC. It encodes CAWMGQETQYF. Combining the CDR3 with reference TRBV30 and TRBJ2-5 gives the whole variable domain SQTIHQWPATLVQPVGSPLSLECTVEGTSNPNLYWYRQAAGRGLQLLFYSVGIGQISSEVPQNLSASRPQDRQFILSSKKLLLSDSGFYLCAWMGQETQYFGPGTRLLVL.

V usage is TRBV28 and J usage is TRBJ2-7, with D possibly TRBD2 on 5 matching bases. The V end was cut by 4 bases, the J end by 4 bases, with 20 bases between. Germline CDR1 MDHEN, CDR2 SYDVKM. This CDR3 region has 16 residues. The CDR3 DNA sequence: TGTGCCAGCAGTTCTACCCGCAGCGGCCGGAGGTACGAGCAGTACTTC. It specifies CASSSTRSGRRYEQYF.

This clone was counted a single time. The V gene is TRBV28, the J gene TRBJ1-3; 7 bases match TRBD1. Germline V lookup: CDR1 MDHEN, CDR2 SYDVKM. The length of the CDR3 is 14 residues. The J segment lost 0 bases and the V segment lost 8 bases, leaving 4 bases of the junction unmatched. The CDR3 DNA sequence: TGTGCCAGCCAGGGGGGGGGCTCTGGAAACACCATATATTTT. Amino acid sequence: CASQGGGSGNTIYF. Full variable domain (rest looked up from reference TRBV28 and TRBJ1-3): DVKVTQSSRYLVKRTGEKVFLECVQDMDHENMFWYRQDPGLGLRLIYFSYDVKMKEKGDIPEGYSVSREKKERFSLILESASTNQTSMYLCASQGGGSGNTIYFGEGSWLTVV.

The CDR3 is CASRTQGARVEKLFF. The CDR3, as DNA: TGTGCCAGCAGAACTCAGGGGGCCAGAGTTGAAAAACTGTTTTTT. The V gene is TRBV6-6, the J gene TRBJ1-4; 8 bases are a match to TRBD1. Germline V gives CDR1 MNHNY, CDR2 SVGAGI (reference sequence). Trimming took 6 bases from V and 7 from J; bases not matched to a gene: 10. The CDR3 has 15 residues.

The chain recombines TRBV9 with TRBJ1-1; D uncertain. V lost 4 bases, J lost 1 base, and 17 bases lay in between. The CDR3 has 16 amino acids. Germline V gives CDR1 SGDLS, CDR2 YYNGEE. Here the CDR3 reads CASSPRPSVGNTEAFF. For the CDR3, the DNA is TGTGCCAGCAGCCCTCGCCCTTCGGTAGGGAACACTGAAGCTTTCTTT.

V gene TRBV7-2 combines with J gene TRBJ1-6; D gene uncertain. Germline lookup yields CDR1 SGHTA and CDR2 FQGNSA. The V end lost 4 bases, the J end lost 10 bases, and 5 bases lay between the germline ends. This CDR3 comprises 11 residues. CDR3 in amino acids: CASSSFSPLHF. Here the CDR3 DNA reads TGTGCCAGCAGCTCCTTCTCACCCCTCCACTTT.

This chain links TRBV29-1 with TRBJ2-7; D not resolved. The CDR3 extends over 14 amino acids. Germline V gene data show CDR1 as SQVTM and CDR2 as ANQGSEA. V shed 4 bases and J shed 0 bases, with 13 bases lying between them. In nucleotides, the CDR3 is TGCAGCGTTGGGGCCGCAGAGAGCTCCTACGAGCAGTACTTC. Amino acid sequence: CSVGAAESSYEQYF.

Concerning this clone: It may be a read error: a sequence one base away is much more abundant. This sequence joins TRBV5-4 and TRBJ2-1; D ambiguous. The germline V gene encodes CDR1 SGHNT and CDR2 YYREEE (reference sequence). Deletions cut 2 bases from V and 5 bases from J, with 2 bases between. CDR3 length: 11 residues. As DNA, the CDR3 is TGTGCCAGCAGCTTCAACAATGAGCAGTTCTTC. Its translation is CASSFNNEQFF.